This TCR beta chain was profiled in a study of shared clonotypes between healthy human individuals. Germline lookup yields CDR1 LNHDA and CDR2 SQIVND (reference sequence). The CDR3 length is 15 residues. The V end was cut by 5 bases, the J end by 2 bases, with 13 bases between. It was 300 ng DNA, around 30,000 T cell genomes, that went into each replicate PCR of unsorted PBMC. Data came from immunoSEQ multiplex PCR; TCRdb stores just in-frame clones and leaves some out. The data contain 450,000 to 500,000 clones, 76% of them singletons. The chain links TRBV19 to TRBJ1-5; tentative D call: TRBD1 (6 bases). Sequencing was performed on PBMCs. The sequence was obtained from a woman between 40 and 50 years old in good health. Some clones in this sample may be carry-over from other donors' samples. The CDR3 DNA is TGTGCCAGTAGTTCACAGGGTTGGGGCAATCAGCCCCAGCATTTT. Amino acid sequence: CASSSQGWGNQPQHF. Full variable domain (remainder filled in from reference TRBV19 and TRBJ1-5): DGGITQSPKYLFRKEGQNVTLSCEQNLNHDAMYWYRQDPGQGLRLIYYSQIVNDFQKGDIAEGYSVSREKKESFPLTVTSAQKNPTAFYLCASSSQGWGNQPQHFGDGTRLSIL.